These 25 T cell receptor beta chains came from one sample sequenced in a study of blood T cell repertoires in COVID-19. Libraries were prepared by immunoSEQ multiplex PCR; TCRdb keeps only in-frame clonotypes and omits some of them. The sample has under 65,000 clones; about four fifths are singletons. The sequenced sample was peripheral blood. These receptors were collected from an older woman with acute or convalescent COVID-19.

The rearrangement links TRBV7-9 to TRBJ2-3; the D is unclear. The CDR3 is made up of 12 amino acids. Germline CDR1 and CDR2: SEHNR and FQNEAQ (reference sequence). V was pared by 5 bases and J by 5 bases, with 8 bases between. Here the CDR3 reads CASSPLKDTQYF. In DNA form, the CDR3 reads TGTGCCAGCAGCCCACTTAAAGATACGCAGTATTTT.

This chain joins TRBV19 and TRBJ2-4, with 8 bases identical to TRBD1. This CDR3 has 15 amino acids. The germline gives CDR1 LNHDA, CDR2 SQIVND (reference sequence). V was clipped by 7 bases and J by 2 bases; unmatched bases: 7. The DNA of the CDR3 is TGTGCCAGTAACCCGACAGGGGTTCCCAAAAACATTCAGTACTTC. It translates to CASNPTGVPKNIQYF.

This chain connects TRBV2 to TRBJ2-7; TRBD2 aligns across 16 bases. The CDR3 extends over 15 amino acids. Germline V gene lookup returns CDR1 SNHLY and CDR2 FYNNEI. Unmatched junction bases numbered 9, after V lost 6 bases and J lost 10 bases. The CDR3 nucleotides read TGTGCCAGCAGCTTTGGGACTAGCGGGGGGGCGAATCAGTACTTC. Its translation: CASSFGTSGGANQYF.

The chain has TRBV6-5 and TRBJ2-2, with D perhaps matching TRBD1 (6 bases). Germline values: CDR1 MNHEY, CDR2 SVGAGI. Trimming shortened V by 7 bases and J by 6 bases, and 12 bases separated the two germline ends. The CDR3 has 13 amino acids. The CDR3 nucleotides read TGTGCCAGCACCCAGGGGTGGGCCGGGGAGCTGTTTTTT. Its translation is CASTQGWAGELFF.

The gene calls are TRBV4-3 and TRBJ2-1; 11 bases are a match to TRBD2. Germline CDR1 is LGHNA and CDR2 is YSLEER. The length of the CDR3 is 17 residues. The V gene end was trimmed by 0 bases and the J gene end by 7 bases; junction bases not matched to a gene: 8. CDR3 region: CASSQDLIAGGQNEQFF. The CDR3 DNA follows: TGCGCCAGCAGCCAAGATTTGATAGCGGGGGGGCAGAATGAGCAGTTCTTC.

This rearrangement joins TRBV7-6 to TRBJ1-4; 9 bases are shared with TRBD1. Germline assignment: CDR1 SGHVS and CDR2 FNYEAQ. The V segment lost 6 bases and the J segment 8 bases; nucleotides outside the gene matches: 4. This CDR3 is built from 13 residues. CDR3 DNA sequence: TGTGCCAGCAGGCCTACAGGGGGCGAAAAACTGTTTTTT. It codes for CASRPTGGEKLFF.

CDR3 nucleotide sequence: TGTGCCAGCAGCCCCTCGACGGGATCCTCGATCTCTGGGGCCAACGTCCTGACTTTC. As protein: CASSPSTGSSISGANVLTF. The chain employs TRBV3-1 (or the pseudogene TRBV3-2) and TRBJ2-6; a possible D gene is TRBD2 (5 bases). This CDR3 region has 19 residues. Trimming stripped 4 bases from V and 0 bases from J, with 19 bases between. CDR1 and CDR2 from the germline V gene are LGHDT and YNNKEL (reference sequence).

The chain employs TRBV6-5 and TRBJ1-1; no firm D call. CDR1 and CDR2 (germline): MNHEY, SVGAGI. With 5 bases removed from V and 6 bases from J, the gap between germline ends came to 16 bases. There are 14 residues in the CDR3. CDR3 amino acids: CASSPPLKNAEAFF. The CDR3, as DNA: TGTGCCAGCAGTCCACCTCTAAAAAACGCTGAAGCTTTCTTT.

The genes are TRBV28 and TRBJ1-1, with a possible D match to TRBD1 (5 bases). The CDR3 consists of 12 residues. Trimming removed 1 base at V and 10 bases at J, with 10 bases between. Per the germline V gene, CDR1 is MDHEN and CDR2 is SYDVKM. The CDR3, as DNA: TGTGCCAGCAGTTTATCGGTTCAGGGAGCTTTCTTT. Its protein product is CASSLSVQGAFF.

This clone was seen just once. V is TRBV11-3 and J is TRBJ2-2; D gene unclear. The V end was cut by 5 bases, the J end by 4 bases, with 11 bases between. The CDR3 has 14 amino acids. CDR1 is SGHNT, CDR2 YENEEA, per germline. CDR3 amino acids: CASSLGLATGELFF. CDR3 DNA sequence: TGTGCCAGCAGCCTTGGGTTAGCCACCGGGGAGCTGTTTTTT.

The chain uses TRBV5-5 and TRBJ2-7; possibly TRBD2 for D (5 bases). The V and J ends lost 2 bases and 4 bases respectively, with 25 bases between them. Germline V lookup: CDR1 SGHKS, CDR2 YYEKEE (reference sequence). This CDR3 comprises 18 residues. The CDR3 reads CASSFFFLAASKGYEQYF. The CDR3, as DNA: TGTGCCAGCAGCTTTTTTTTCCTAGCAGCTTCTAAAGGTTACGAGCAGTACTTC. The whole variable domain, remainder taken from reference TRBV5-5 and TRBJ2-7, is DAGVTQSPTHLIKTRGQQVTLRCSPISGHKSVSWYQQVLGQGPQFIFQYYEKEERGRGNFPDRFSARQFPNYSSELNVNALLLGDSALYLCASSFFFLAASKGYEQYFGPGTRLTVT.

The chain joins TRBV19 to TRBJ2-3, with 8 bases that match TRBD2. This CDR3 comprises 13 residues. The germline V gene has CDR1 LNHDA and CDR2 SQIVND (reference sequence). The ends lost 6 bases at V and 4 bases at J; junction bases unmatched: 3. The CDR3 region has the DNA TGTGCCAGTAGCCCGGGGGGGGCAGATACGCAGTATTTT. It is translated as CASSPGGADTQYF. The complete variable domain, with remaining parts taken from reference TRBV19 and TRBJ2-3, reads DGGITQSPKYLFRKEGQNVTLSCEQNLNHDAMYWYRQDPGQGLRLIYYSQIVNDFQKGDIAEGYSVSREKKESFPLTVTSAQKNPTAFYLCASSPGGADTQYFGPGTRLTVL.

This chain joins TRBV7-9 and TRBJ1-4; TRBD1 might be the D (6 bases). Trimming left V 5 bases short and J 8 bases short, with 15 bases between. This CDR3 contains 14 residues. Germline V gene data show CDR1 as SEHNR and CDR2 as FQNEAQ (reference sequence). The CDR3 DNA reads as TGTGCCAGCAGCATCGGACAGCTAAACGAAAAACTGTTTTTT. This encodes CASSIGQLNEKLFF.

Only a few counts were recorded for this clone. This chain joins TRBV9 and TRBJ2-1; 7 nucleotides align to TRBD2. CDR1 SGDLS and CDR2 YYNGEE come from the germline V gene. This CDR3 region has 16 residues. V lost 4 bases to trimming and J lost 0 bases; unmatched junction nucleotides: 7. The CDR3 sequence is CASSKAGTTSYNEQFF. The CDR3, as DNA: TGTGCCAGCAGCAAAGCTGGGACTACCTCCTACAATGAGCAGTTCTTC.

The gene calls are TRBV30 and TRBJ1-1, with 11 bases identical to TRBD1. J was trimmed by 7 bases and V by 2 bases; bases with no gene match: 6. The V gene's germline CDR1 is GTSNPN and CDR2 SVGIG (reference sequence). The CDR3 consists of 14 residues. CDR3 in DNA: TGTGCCTGGAGTTCGGGACAGGGGGAGGGTGAAGCTTTCTTT. It encodes CAWSSGQGEGEAFF.

This chain links TRBV27 with TRBJ2-7; D gene uncertain. Per the germline V gene, CDR1 is MNHEY and CDR2 is SMNVEV (reference sequence). CDR3 length: 12 amino acids. The V and J ends lost 7 bases and 2 bases respectively, with 9 bases between them. CDR3 sequence (DNA): TGTGCCAGCATCCCCGGAGCCTACGAGCAGTACTTC. It specifies CASIPGAYEQYF.

CDR3 in amino acids: CAWRRRLDSGNTIYF. The DNA of the CDR3 is TGTGCCTGGAGACGGAGGTTAGACTCTGGAAACACCATATATTTT. V and J are TRBV30 and TRBJ1-3; D is uncertain. The germline V gene encodes CDR1 GTSNPN and CDR2 SVGIG (reference sequence). The CDR3 extends over 15 amino acids. Trimming cost V 3 bases and J 0 bases, with 12 bases left between them.

The V call is TRBV6-2 or TRBV6-3, the J call TRBJ1-5, with TRBD1 matching over 11 bases. This CDR3 has 15 residues. Trimming took 5 bases from V and 7 from J; bases not matched to a gene: 7. Germline V gene sequence: CDR1 MNHEY, CDR2 SVGEGT. The CDR3 nucleotides read TGTGCCAGCAGTGCCATCGGGACAGGGGGGCAGCCCCAGCATTTT. This codes for CASSAIGTGGQPQHF.

This sequence joins TRBV11-2 and TRBJ2-2, with D unresolved. Per the germline V gene, CDR1 is SGHAT and CDR2 is FQNNGV. The CDR3 is 15 amino acids. V lost 5 bases to trimming and J lost 3 bases, with 13 bases between them. The chain's CDR3 is CASSLNRVHTGELFF. The CDR3 nucleotides are TGTGCCAGCAGCCTGAACCGGGTGCACACCGGGGAGCTGTTTTTT.

The chain links TRBV27 to TRBJ1-3; TRBD1 aligns across 11 bases. Germline CDR1 reads MNHEY; CDR2 reads SMNVEV (reference sequence). With 5 bases clipped from V and 6 bases from J, the junction kept 3 bases outside the gene matches. The CDR3 has 14 residues. The CDR3 region is CASSLGQGANTIYF. DNA of the CDR3: TGTGCCAGCAGTCTTGGACAGGGGGCAAACACCATATATTTT.

V gene TRBV28 combines with J gene TRBJ2-1, with D perhaps matching TRBD1 (6 bases). Germline V gene lookup returns CDR1 MDHEN and CDR2 SYDVKM. Trimming stripped 3 bases from V and 8 bases from J, with 11 bases between. This CDR3 comprises 13 residues. CDR3 sequence reads: CASSLGTSDEQFF. CDR3 sequence (DNA): TGTGCCAGCAGTTTGGGGACATCGGATGAGCAGTTCTTC.

This chain links TRBV27 with TRBJ1-1; D gene ambiguous. Trimming pared 3 bases from V and 1 base from J, leaving 9 bases between. Germline loops: CDR1 MNHEY, CDR2 SMNVEV (reference sequence). CDR3 length: 14 amino acids. The CDR3 bases are TGTGCCAGCAGTTTCTCCGGTACGAACACTGAAGCTTTCTTT. This translates into CASSFSGTNTEAFF.

A single count supports this clone. This rearrangement joins TRBV5-4 to TRBJ2-1, with 8 bases identical to TRBD1. V was pared by 4 bases and J by 5 bases, with 11 bases of the junction left unmatched. The CDR3 spans 16 residues. Germline-derived CDR1 and CDR2 are SGHNT and YYREEE (reference sequence). CDR3 nucleotide sequence: TGTGCCAGCAGCCGCGATGGGGTGACAGGGGACAATGAGCAGTTCTTC. Protein product: CASSRDGVTGDNEQFF.

This clone is a singleton in its sample. The chain carries TRBV23-1 and TRBJ1-5; D not resolved. TRBV23-1 is known as an ORF, though its function is uncertain. V was pared by 6 bases and J by 11 bases, with 17 bases between. The CDR3 runs 13 residues. CDR3 residues: CASSLVWELTQHF. In DNA, the CDR3 is TGCGCCAGCAGCCTGGTTTGGGAGCTGACCCAGCATTTT.

The rearrangement uses TRBV5-4 and TRBJ1-1, with D hard to call. Germline V CDR1 and CDR2: SGHNT, YYREEE (reference sequence). The V end was cut by 2 bases, the J end by 4 bases, with 12 bases between. The CDR3 spans 14 residues. For the CDR3, the DNA is TGTGCCAGCAGCTTCGAGGCGGGGTTCACTGAAGCTTTCTTT. This sequence encodes CASSFEAGFTEAFF.